These 30 T cell receptor beta chains originate from one sample sequenced in a study of T cells after yellow fever vaccination. TCRdb independently ran MiXCR on the 5' RACE reads; one entry per CDR3 protein. The sample lists approximately 120,000 distinct CDR3 sequences, roughly 15% occurring once. The sequences come from CD8+ T cells sorted from PBMCs, collected 5 days after the yellow fever booster vaccination. All receptors derive from a man aged 18 to 29 who received the YFV17D yellow fever vaccine.

Only a few counts were recorded for this clonotype. The chain carries TRBV4-3 and TRBJ1-4; no firm D call. This CDR3 has 14 amino acids. Germline CDR1 reads LGHNA; CDR2 reads YSLEER. V was clipped by 4 bases and J by 8 bases, with 14 bases between them. CDR3 sequence reads: CASSPDVGREKLFF. DNA for the CDR3: TGCGCCAGCAGCCCGGACGTGGGCCGAGAAAAACTGTTTTTT.

The chain employs TRBV29-1 and TRBJ2-7, with 11 bases that match TRBD1. After removal of 7 bases from V and 5 bases from J, the junction contained 7 bases not matched to a gene. This CDR3 has 13 amino acids. Looked up from germline, CDR1 is SQVTM and CDR2 is ANQGSEA. In DNA form, the CDR3 reads TGCAGCGCCTGGGGGGGACAGGGGGACGAGCAGTACTTC. Translation gives CSAWGGQGDEQYF.

The chain couples TRBV10-3 to TRBJ2-3, with 9 bases matching TRBD2. Per the germline V gene, CDR1 is ENHRY and CDR2 is SYGVKD. CDR3 length: 15 residues. Trimming cost V 3 bases and J 2 bases; bases outside gene matches: 3. The CDR3 DNA follows: TGTGCCATCAGTGACCCTAGCGGGGACACAGATACGCAGTATTTT. It is translated as CAISDPSGDTDTQYF.

This chain uses TRBV7-3 with TRBJ2-3, with 11 nucleotides matching TRBD2. Germline CDR1 is SGHTA and CDR2 is FQGTGA. The CDR3 is 15 amino acids. Trimming removed 5 bases from V and 1 base from J; junction bases left unmatched: 2. The DNA of the CDR3 is TGTGCCAGCAGCAATAGCGGGGGGGGCACAGATACGCAGTATTTT. Amino acid sequence: CASSNSGGGTDTQYF.

The gene calls are TRBV28 and TRBJ2-1, with D unresolved. With 5 bases removed from V and 0 bases from J, the gap between germline ends came to 8 bases. Looked up from germline, CDR1 is MDHEN and CDR2 is SYDVKM. This CDR3 has 14 amino acids. CDR3 residues: CASSDISSYNEQFF. In nucleotides, the CDR3 is TGTGCCAGCAGTGATATAAGCTCCTACAATGAGCAGTTCTTC.

The sample holds a few counts of this clonotype. The CDR3 loop reads CASILRAYTGELFF. The CDR3 nucleotides read TGTGCCAGCATCCTCAGGGCTTACACCGGGGAGCTGTTTTTT. The chain combines TRBV7-9 with TRBJ2-2; a possible D gene is TRBD1 (5 bases). CDR1 and CDR2 from the germline V gene are SEHNR and FQNEAQ (reference sequence). Between the trimmed V and J ends, which lost 7 bases and 3 bases, there was a span of 12 bases. The CDR3 runs 14 residues.

This clonotype was picked up one time. This sequence joins TRBV7-9 and TRBJ1-2; TRBD1 aligns across 7 bases. The V segment lost 5 bases and the J segment 0 bases; nucleotides outside the gene matches: 18. CDR3 length: 19 amino acids. Germline CDR1 reads SEHNR; CDR2 reads FQNEAQ (reference sequence). This chain's CDR3 is CASSGGRGQPAVTNYGYTF. The DNA for the CDR3 is TGTGCCAGCAGCGGGGGCCGGGGACAGCCTGCAGTTACTAACTATGGCTACACCTTC.

This clonotype was seen at least ten times. The chain combines TRBV2 with TRBJ2-7; D not resolved. V was trimmed by 0 bases and J by 4 bases, leaving 10 bases between them. This CDR3 has 14 amino acids. Germline V gene sequence: CDR1 SNHLY, CDR2 FYNNEI. The CDR3: CASSEAPGRYEQYV. CDR3 sequence (DNA): TGTGCCAGCAGTGAAGCGCCGGGCAGGTACGAGCAGTACGTC.

The rearrangement links TRBV4-1 to TRBJ2-5; TRBD1 matches at 9 bases. Germline values: CDR1 MGHRA, CDR2 YSYEKL. The CDR3 runs 18 residues. The trim removed 0 bases at V and 5 bases at J, leaving 13 bases unmatched. CDR3 DNA sequence: TGCGCCAGCAGCCAAGATCTTGGGTACAGGGGGCTTAGGGAGACCCAGTACTTC. This sequence encodes CASSQDLGYRGLRETQYF.

This clonotype was picked up many times. J is TRBJ2-5 and V is TRBV5-1; TRBD2 might be the D (5 bases). Germline CDR1 reads SGHRS; CDR2 reads YFSETQ. The CDR3 sequence is 15 residues long. V gave up 8 bases and J gave up 2 bases, with 19 bases separating them. Written as DNA, the CDR3 is TGCGCCAGTTCCTATTACGGCCTAGCTCAAGAGACCCAGTACTTC. Its protein product is CASSYYGLAQETQYF.

J is TRBJ2-2 and V is TRBV12-3 or TRBV12-4; TRBD1 aligns across 7 bases. J lost 2 bases, V lost 5 bases, and 14 bases had no gene match. The CDR3 length is 18 residues. This CDR3 reads CASSTGQARRPNTGELFF. CDR3 DNA: TGTGCCAGCAGTACCGGACAGGCCCGCCGGCCAAACACCGGGGAGCTGTTTTTT.

This clonotype was seen at least ten times. This chain uses TRBV29-1 with TRBJ2-1; the D is unclear. The CDR3 is made up of 14 amino acids. Germline CDR1 and CDR2: SQVTM and ANQGSEA. With 2 bases removed from V and 8 bases from J, the gap between germline ends came to 16 bases. The CDR3 loop reads CSVEIRAVEDEQFF. The CDR3 DNA is TGCAGCGTTGAAATCCGGGCCGTGGAAGATGAGCAGTTCTTC.

This clonotype has ten or more counts. V usage is TRBV6-5 and J usage is TRBJ2-5, with 7 bases that match TRBD2. This CDR3 comprises 14 residues. CDR1 MNHEY and CDR2 SVGAGI come from the germline V gene. V was clipped by 6 bases and J by 1 base; unmatched bases: 5. CDR3 sequence: CASSSGTAQETQYF. As DNA, the CDR3 is TGTGCCAGCAGCAGCGGGACGGCCCAAGAGACCCAGTACTTC.

This clonotype has a handful of counts. The V gene is TRBV4-2, the J gene TRBJ2-3, with TRBD1 matching over 9 bases. Losses at the gene ends were 4 bases for V and 5 bases for J; bases not matched to a gene: 13. In germline, CDR1 is LGHNA, CDR2 YNFKEQ. The CDR3 loop spans 17 amino acids. The CDR3 spells CASSRLQSGTGRDTQYF. CDR3 nucleotides: TGTGCCAGCAGCCGACTCCAGAGTGGGACAGGGAGAGATACGCAGTATTTT.

The table lists this clonotype with a few counts. The chain recombines TRBV19 with TRBJ1-5; D is ambiguous. The CDR3 consists of 15 residues. Germline V gene sequence: CDR1 LNHDA, CDR2 SQIVND (reference sequence). Trimming took off 4 bases at V and 0 bases at J, with 10 bases between the two ends. The CDR3 loop is CASSTQLYSNQPQHF. For the CDR3, the DNA is TGTGCCAGTAGTACACAGCTGTATAGCAATCAGCCCCAGCATTTT.

This chain joins TRBV4-3 and TRBJ1-1; D is possibly TRBD1 (6 bases). CDR3 size: 16 residues. CDR1 is LGHNA and CDR2 is YSLEER in the germline V gene. Trimming removed 2 bases from V and 11 bases from J, with 24 bases in between. CDR3 DNA sequence: TGCGCCAGCAGCCAAAGGGGGGGAACAAGCAAAGCCGGCGCTTTCTTT. It translates to CASSQRGGTSKAGAFF.

The chain employs TRBV6-2 or TRBV6-3 and TRBJ1-1, with a tentative D call TRBD1 (5 bases). Trimming took 2 bases from V and 3 from J, leaving 10 bases between them. Per germline, CDR1 MNHEY and CDR2 SVGEGT. The CDR3 is 14 amino acids. In nucleotides, the CDR3 is TGTGCCAGCAGTTACGTGCAGGGACACACTGAAGCTTTCTTT. Protein sequence: CASSYVQGHTEAFF.

DNA for the CDR3: TGTGCCAGCAGGCTACAGGGGAACACTGAAGCTTTCTTT. Translation gives CASRLQGNTEAFF. The chain employs TRBV6-5 and TRBJ1-1, with TRBD1 as a possible D gene (6 bases). CDR1 and CDR2 (germline): MNHEY, SVGAGI. The CDR3 is 13 residues long. Trimming took 6 bases from V and 1 from J, leaving 9 bases between them.

This clonotype has just one count. It is unclear where the CDR3 begins or ends on the DNA, so no DNA is shown, and the CDR3 is as TCRdb lists it. The V and J genes are TRBV21-1 and TRBJ2-5; no DNA check was done on the table's D call, TRBD1. TRBV21-1 is tagged as a pseudogene. The CDR3 length equals 17 residues, ends included. The CDR3 spells CASSKVGTGIHQETQYF.

This clonotype occurred a few times. The chain carries TRBV10-3 and TRBJ2-7, with D tentatively TRBD2 (5 bases). The CDR3 totals 13 residues. The V gene's germline CDR1 is ENHRY and CDR2 SYGVKD. V was cut by 0 bases and J by 4 bases, with 7 bases left in between. The CDR3 protein is CAISESRDYEQYV. As DNA, the CDR3 is TGTGCCATCAGTGAGTCGAGGGATTACGAGCAGTACGTC.

In this sample, this clonotype turned up many times. The chain carries TRBV4-1 and TRBJ2-1, with 7 positions matching TRBD2. Germline V gene data show CDR1 as MGHRA and CDR2 as YSYEKL. V shed 3 bases and J 12 bases; nucleotides not matched to a gene: 11. This CDR3 spans 14 amino acids. CDR3 protein: CASSHLGEGKGQFF. CDR3 nucleotides: TGCGCCAGCAGCCACCTTGGGGAGGGGAAAGGGCAGTTCTTC.

This clonotype was counted at least ten times. The chain's CDR3 is CASSEGDTGELFF. The CDR3, as DNA: TGTGCCAGCAGTGAAGGGGACACCGGGGAGCTGTTTTTT. The V and J genes are TRBV6-4 and TRBJ2-2; TRBD1 is a possible D gene (5 bases). Germline CDR1 is MRHNA and CDR2 is SNTAGT. Trimming removed 3 bases from V and 3 bases from J, with 5 bases in between. The CDR3 length is 13 residues.

V and J are TRBV7-3 and TRBJ1-1; D possibly corresponds to TRBD1 (6 bases). This CDR3 contains 15 residues. V lost 0 bases and J 4 bases, leaving 12 bases between the germline ends. The V gene's germline CDR1 is SGHTA and CDR2 FQGTGA. CDR3 nucleotides: TGTGCCAGCAGCTTAACCGCAGGGGTGGGCACTGAAGCTTTCTTT. Its translation is CASSLTAGVGTEAFF. The complete variable domain, with remaining parts taken from reference TRBV7-3 and TRBJ1-1, reads GAGVSQTPSNKVTEKGKYVELRCDPISGHTALYWYRQSLGQGPEFLIYFQGTGAADDSGLPNDRFFAVRPEGSVSTLKIQRTERGDSAVYLCASSLTAGVGTEAFFGQGTRLTVV.

This clonotype has only a few counts. The CDR3 loop reads CASSSTMILNSPLHF. The CDR3, as DNA: TGTGCCAGCAGTAGCACGATGATTCTAAATTCACCCCTCCACTTT. The rearrangement links TRBV27 to TRBJ1-6; no clear D gene. With 5 bases removed from V and 7 bases from J, the gap between germline ends came to 15 bases. This CDR3 region has 15 residues. CDR1 is MNHEY, CDR2 SMNVEV, per germline (reference sequence).

This clonotype was observed at least ten times. CDR3 residues: CASSPGGTYGYTF. The CDR3 region has the DNA TGTGCCAGCAGCCCGGGGGGGACGTATGGCTACACCTTC. The chain links TRBV7-6 to TRBJ1-2, with a weak D call TRBD1 (5 bases). Germline CDR1 and CDR2: SGHVS and FNYEAQ. The CDR3 spans 13 residues. With 5 bases removed from V and 5 bases from J, the gap between germline ends came to 12 bases.

This rearrangement joins TRBV29-1 to TRBJ1-1; tentative D call: TRBD1 (5 bases). CDR1 and CDR2 from the germline V gene are SQVTM and ANQGSEA. V lost 3 bases and J 2 bases, leaving 7 bases between the germline ends. The CDR3 contains 12 residues. CDR3 amino acids: CSVERGNTEAFF. The CDR3 nucleotides are TGCAGCGTTGAGAGGGGAAACACTGAAGCTTTCTTT.

This clonotype was seen a few times. This rearrangement joins TRBV2 to TRBJ2-3, with 12 bases identical to TRBD1. This CDR3 region has 16 residues. The V gene end was trimmed by 6 bases and the J gene end by 3 bases; junction bases not matched to a gene: 7. Germline CDR1 is SNHLY and CDR2 is FYNNEI. The DNA of the CDR3 is TGTGCCAGCAGCCCAGGGACAGGGGGCGCAACAGATACGCAGTATTTT. Its translation is CASSPGTGGATDTQYF.

V gene TRBV20-1 combines with J gene TRBJ1-5; D unresolved. Germline V CDR1 and CDR2: DFQATT, SNEGSKA (reference sequence). With 6 bases removed from V and 6 bases from J, the gap between germline ends came to 15 bases. The CDR3 extends over 13 amino acids. The CDR3 coding sequence is TGCAGTGCGACGAGCGTGCGAGTTCAGCCCCAGCATTTT. Protein product: CSATSVRVQPQHF.

This clonotype was counted a few times. The J gene is TRBJ2-2, the V gene TRBV29-1, with 8 bases lining up with TRBD2. Germline values: CDR1 SQVTM, CDR2 ANQGSEA. After removal of 3 bases from V and 2 bases from J, the junction contained 5 bases not matched to a gene. The CDR3 contains 15 residues. The CDR3 DNA is TGCAGCGTTGAGTGGCGGGGGGCAAACACCGGGGAGCTGTTTTTT. Protein sequence: CSVEWRGANTGELFF.

This chain connects TRBV6-2 or TRBV6-3 to TRBJ2-5, with 7 nucleotides matching TRBD1. CDR1 is MNHEY, CDR2 SVGEGT, per germline. The CDR3 extends over 13 amino acids. V lost 6 bases to trimming and J lost 4 bases; unmatched junction nucleotides: 5. In DNA, the CDR3 is TGTGCCAGCAGCCGGGACAGCCTAGAGACCCAGTACTTC. It codes for CASSRDSLETQYF.